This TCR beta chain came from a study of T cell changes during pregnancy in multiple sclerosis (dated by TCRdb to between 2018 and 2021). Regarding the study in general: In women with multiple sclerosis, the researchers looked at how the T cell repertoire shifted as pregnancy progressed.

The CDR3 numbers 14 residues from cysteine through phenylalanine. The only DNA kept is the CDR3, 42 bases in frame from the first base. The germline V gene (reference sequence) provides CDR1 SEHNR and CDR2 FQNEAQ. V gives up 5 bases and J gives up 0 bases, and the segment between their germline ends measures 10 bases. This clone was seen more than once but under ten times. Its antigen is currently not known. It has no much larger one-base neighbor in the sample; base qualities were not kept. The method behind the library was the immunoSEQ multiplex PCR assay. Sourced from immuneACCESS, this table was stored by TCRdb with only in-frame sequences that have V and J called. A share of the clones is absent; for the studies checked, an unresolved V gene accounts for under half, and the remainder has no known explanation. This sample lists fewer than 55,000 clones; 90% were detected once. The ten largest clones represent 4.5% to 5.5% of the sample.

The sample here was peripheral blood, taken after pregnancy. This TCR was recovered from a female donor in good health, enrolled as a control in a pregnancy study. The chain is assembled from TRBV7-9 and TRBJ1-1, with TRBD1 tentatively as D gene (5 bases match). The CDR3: CASSRQLMNTEAFF. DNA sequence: TGTGCCAGCAGCAGACAGCTGATGAACACTGAAGCTTTCTTT.